What follows are 29 T cell receptor beta chains derived from one specimen sequenced in a study of blood T cell repertoires in COVID-19. Data came from immunoSEQ multiplex PCR; TCRdb stores just in-frame clones and leaves some out. Of about 100,000 clones in the sample, 87% were seen once. Sequenced input: peripheral blood. The receptor source for this set is a young woman with acute or convalescent COVID-19.

The chain recombines TRBV19 with TRBJ2-5; tentatively, D is TRBD2 (5 bases). This CDR3 has 14 residues. Germline V gene sequence: CDR1 LNHDA, CDR2 SQIVND (reference sequence). V was clipped by 5 bases and J by 4 bases, with 14 bases between them. CDR3 residues: CASSPRRGAETQYF. The DNA of the CDR3 is TGTGCCAGTAGTCCAAGACGGGGTGCAGAGACCCAGTACTTC.

The chain links TRBV2 to TRBJ2-3; tentatively, D is TRBD2 (5 bases). Between the trimmed V and J ends, which lost 8 bases and 0 bases, there was a span of 12 bases. CDR1 is SNHLY, CDR2 FYNNEI, per germline. The CDR3 is 14 residues long. The CDR3 DNA follows: TGTGCCAGCCACCGAGGAGGAAGCACAGATACGCAGTATTTT. Translating it yields CASHRGGSTDTQYF.

In this sample, this clone turned up once. This chain connects TRBV2 to TRBJ2-5, with 7 bases matching TRBD1. This CDR3 is 15 amino acids long. V dropped 2 bases and J dropped 4; count of bases not matched to a gene: 7. Germline CDR1 reads SNHLY; CDR2 reads FYNNEI. Here the CDR3 reads CASSEPWTGRETQYF. In nucleotides, the CDR3 is TGTGCCAGCAGTGAACCCTGGACAGGACGAGAGACCCAGTACTTC.

J is TRBJ1-3 and V is TRBV28, with no clear D. Trimming removed 5 bases at V and 0 bases at J, with 11 bases between. The CDR3 consists of 15 residues. Germline loops: CDR1 MDHEN, CDR2 SYDVKM. The CDR3 nucleotides are TGTGCCAGCAGTCCTCCGGGGAGCTCTGGAAACACCATATATTTT. Translating it yields CASSPPGSSGNTIYF.

J is TRBJ2-3 and V is TRBV18, with D unclear. The ends were cut back, 0 bases at V and 6 bases at J, with 16 bases in the middle. This CDR3 comprises 16 residues. CDR1 is KGHSH, CDR2 LQKENI, per germline. Here the CDR3 DNA reads TGTGCCAGCTCACCACCGGCGGCATCATTAAAGGATACGCAGTATTTT. Translation gives CASSPPAASLKDTQYF.

This clone was seen just once. The V and J genes are TRBV30 and TRBJ1-1; TRBD1 matches at 9 bases. Germline CDR1 is GTSNPN and CDR2 is SVGIG (reference sequence). CDR3 size: 12 residues. The V and J ends lost 5 bases and 4 bases, in that order; junction bases with no gene match: 2. The CDR3 region has the DNA TGTGCCTGGGAACAGGGGGCCACTGAAGCTTTCTTT. Its protein product is CAWEQGATEAFF.

This CDR3 is CASSPRGGSSTDTQYF. The CDR3 DNA reads TGTGCCAGCTCACCAAGAGGAGGCAGTAGCACAGATACGCAGTATTTT. The chain joins TRBV18 to TRBJ2-3; possible D gene TRBD2, 5 bases. The CDR3 consists of 16 residues. Germline loops: CDR1 KGHSH, CDR2 LQKENI. V lost 2 bases and J lost 0, with 12 bases in between.

The V and J genes are TRBV7-9 and TRBJ1-5, with a tentative D call TRBD1 (6 bases). The CDR3 is 17 amino acids. Germline V gene sequence: CDR1 SEHNR, CDR2 FQNEAQ (reference sequence). V lost 4 bases to trimming and J lost 0 bases, with 16 bases between them. CDR3 sequence (DNA): TGTGCCAGCAGCTATCCTCGGGACACTTATAGCAATCAGCCCCAGCATTTT. Encoded protein: CASSYPRDTYSNQPQHF.

This chain connects TRBV2 to TRBJ2-7; TRBD2 matches 10 bases. This CDR3 region has 14 residues. Germline CDR1 and CDR2: SNHLY and FYNNEI. V trimming: 5 bases; J trimming: 2 bases; junction bases outside the gene matches: 3. CDR3 DNA: TGTGCCAGCAGTACTAGCGGGGCCACCTACGAGCAGTACTTC. It encodes CASSTSGATYEQYF.

The chain carries TRBV11-2 and TRBJ1-2, with D possibly being TRBD1 (5 bases). Germline lookup yields CDR1 SGHAT and CDR2 FQNNGV. V lost 5 bases to trimming and J lost 7 bases, with 17 bases between them. The CDR3 has 14 amino acids. The CDR3 protein is CASSPRGGFSGYTF. CDR3 nucleotides: TGTGCCAGCAGCCCCCGGGGGGGTTTTAGTGGCTACACCTTC.

This clone has at least ten counts. This chain links TRBV6-1 with TRBJ1-6, with D perhaps TRBD1 (5 bases). The CDR3 sequence is 17 residues long. The V gene's germline CDR1 is MNHNS and CDR2 SASEGT. V lost 4 bases and J 6 bases, leaving 19 bases between the germline ends. CDR3 sequence reads: CASSAGFDGGGNSPLHF. For the CDR3, the DNA is TGTGCCAGCAGTGCCGGTTTTGACGGGGGTGGTAATTCACCCCTCCACTTT.

The V call is TRBV10-3, the J call TRBJ1-1; D uncertain. Deletions cut 5 bases from V and 3 bases from J, with 13 bases between. This CDR3 is 14 amino acids long. The germline gives CDR1 ENHRY, CDR2 SYGVKD. Here the CDR3 reads CAISSGEGYTEAFF. For the CDR3, the DNA is TGTGCCATCAGTTCCGGGGAAGGGTACACTGAAGCTTTCTTT.

V and J are TRBV28 and TRBJ1-4; D not resolved. Germline CDR1 MDHEN, CDR2 SYDVKM. V gave up 6 bases and J gave up 6 bases, with 14 bases separating them. CDR3 length: 14 amino acids. The CDR3 DNA reads TGTGCCAGCAGATCGGGAGGAGGAGATGAAAAACTGTTTTTT. Translation: CASRSGGGDEKLFF.

The genes are TRBV28 and TRBJ1-4; D is unresolved. The CDR3 has 12 amino acids. Germline V gene sequence: CDR1 MDHEN, CDR2 SYDVKM. V shed 3 bases and J shed 8 bases, with 7 bases lying between them. As DNA, the CDR3 is TGTGCCAGCAGTTTGGGCAGGGAAAAACTGTTTTTT. This sequence encodes CASSLGREKLFF.

This chain joins TRBV15 and TRBJ2-2, with TRBD1 matching 8 bases. The CDR3 sequence is 14 residues long. The V gene end was trimmed by 3 bases and the J gene end by 5 bases; junction bases not matched to a gene: 2. Germline V gene data show CDR1 as LNHNV and CDR2 as YYDKDF (reference sequence). The CDR3 is CATSSRGQTGELFF. The CDR3, as DNA: TGTGCCACCAGCAGCAGGGGGCAGACCGGGGAGCTGTTTTTT.

The chain joins TRBV28 to TRBJ1-2; D not certain. Germline lookup yields CDR1 MDHEN and CDR2 SYDVKM. The V end was cut by 2 bases, the J end by 5 bases, with 9 bases between. CDR3 length: 13 amino acids. The CDR3 is CASSLSSSYGYTF. The CDR3 DNA reads as TGTGCCAGCAGTTTAAGCTCTTCTTATGGCTACACCTTC.

V is TRBV5-1 and J is TRBJ1-2, with D hard to call. The CDR3 sequence is 14 residues long. The germline CDR1 and CDR2 sequences are SGHRS and YFSETQ. The germline V and J ends were trimmed by 0 bases and 4 bases, with 10 bases remaining between them. The CDR3 loop reads CASSLVSSSYGYTF. The CDR3 region has the DNA TGCGCCAGCAGCTTGGTATCCAGTTCCTATGGCTACACCTTC.

The chain employs TRBV28 and TRBJ1-2, with 7 bases matching TRBD1. With V trimmed by 6 bases and J by 6 bases, 7 bases remained unmatched. Germline V lookup: CDR1 MDHEN, CDR2 SYDVKM. The CDR3 runs 13 residues. The CDR3 nucleotides are TGTGCCAGCAGGAATGGACAGGACAATGGCTACACCTTC. Translated, it gives CASRNGQDNGYTF.

The gene calls are TRBV27 and TRBJ2-7; D perhaps matches TRBD1 (6 bases). CDR3 length: 15 residues. V was pared by 6 bases and J by 3 bases, with 18 bases between. Germline V lookup: CDR1 MNHEY, CDR2 SMNVEV (reference sequence). The CDR3 DNA reads TGTGCCAGCAGACAGACCCCGGACAGAGTCTACGAGCAGTACTTC. This translates into CASRQTPDRVYEQYF.

CDR3 coding DNA: TGTGCCAGCAGTCACAGGGGCACAGATACGCAGTATTTT. It yields the protein CASSHRGTDTQYF. The rearrangement uses TRBV28 and TRBJ2-3; the D gene is possibly TRBD1 (6 bases). The CDR3 spans 13 residues. V gave up 5 bases and J gave up 1 base, with 7 bases separating them. CDR1 MDHEN and CDR2 SYDVKM come from the germline V gene.

The rearrangement links TRBV4-2 to TRBJ2-7, with D possibly matching TRBD1 (5 bases). Germline assignment: CDR1 LGHNA and CDR2 YNFKEQ. CDR3 size: 14 residues. The V gene lost 1 base and the J gene lost 5 bases, with 12 bases spanning the gap. The DNA of the CDR3 is TGTGCCAGCAGCCAAGTCTTGGACATCGACGAGCAGTACTTC. Protein: CASSQVLDIDEQYF.

This chain uses TRBV7-9 with TRBJ2-7; D is uncertain. V was shortened by 5 bases and J by 0 bases, with 8 bases between the two germline ends. In germline, CDR1 is SEHNR, CDR2 FQNEAQ (reference sequence). This CDR3 spans 13 amino acids. Here the CDR3 DNA reads TGTGCCAGCAGCCCACCAGGCTCCTACGAGCAGTACTTC. It specifies CASSPPGSYEQYF. The full variable domain, with the rest looked up from reference TRBV7-9 and TRBJ2-7, is DTGVSQNPRHKITKRGQNVTFRCDPISEHNRLYWYRQTLGQGPEFLTYFQNEAQLEKSRLLSDRFSAERPKGSFSTLEIQRTEQGDSAMYLCASSPPGSYEQYFGPGTRLTVT.

The chain employs TRBV3-1 (or the pseudogene TRBV3-2) and TRBJ1-1; unclear D gene. Germline V CDR1 and CDR2: LGHDT, YNNKEL (reference sequence). The CDR3 sequence is 12 residues long. V was trimmed by 1 base and J by 8 bases, leaving 8 bases between them. CDR3 loop: CASSQVGREAFF. CDR3 nucleotides: TGTGCCAGCAGCCAAGTGGGGAGAGAAGCTTTCTTT.

The V gene is TRBV7-9, the J gene TRBJ1-4; TRBD1 matches 10 bases. Germline V lookup: CDR1 SEHNR, CDR2 FQNEAQ (reference sequence). V lost 4 bases and J lost 8; bases outside the gene matches: 16. The CDR3 totals 18 residues. CDR3 nucleotides: TGTGCCAGCAGCTCTCTTGGGACAGGGGAAGGGGGTAGCGAAAAACTGTTTTTT. It encodes CASSSLGTGEGGSEKLFF.

The J gene is TRBJ2-3, the V gene TRBV18, with 7 nucleotides matching TRBD1. The CDR3 contains 15 residues. The ends lost 3 bases at V and 4 bases at J; junction bases unmatched: 7. From germline, CDR1 is KGHSH and CDR2 LQKENI. CDR3 DNA sequence: TGTGCCAGCTCACCTCGCCAGGGGGTGTCAGATACGCAGTATTTT. Protein sequence: CASSPRQGVSDTQYF.

This rearrangement joins TRBV12-3 or TRBV12-4 to TRBJ2-6; D is possibly TRBD1 (6 bases). V was pared by 10 bases and J by 10 bases, with 14 bases between. The length of the CDR3 is 12 residues. Here the CDR3 reads CATTDRTNVLTF. The CDR3 region has the DNA TGTGCCACCACGGACAGAACGAACGTCCTGACTTTC.

The chain links TRBV7-2 to TRBJ2-7; D is unresolved. Germline V gives CDR1 SGHTA, CDR2 FQGNSA. Trimming cost V 1 base and J 2 bases, with 9 bases left between them. The CDR3 length is 14 residues. The DNA of the CDR3 is TGTGCCAGCAGCTTAGGCGGCAGAACCTACGAGCAGTACTTC. Protein product: CASSLGGRTYEQYF.

This chain joins TRBV7-9 and TRBJ2-1; 10 positions agree with TRBD2. The CDR3 sequence is 16 residues long. Losses at the gene ends were 2 bases for V and 5 bases for J; bases not matched to a gene: 6. Per the germline V gene, CDR1 is SEHNR and CDR2 is FQNEAQ (reference sequence). CDR3 bases: TGTGCCAGCAGCTTACCCGGGACTAGCGCAGACAATGAGCAGTTCTTC. Residues: CASSLPGTSADNEQFF.

V and J are TRBV5-6 and TRBJ2-2, with D hard to call. CDR1 SGHDT and CDR2 YYEEEE come from the germline V gene. Trimming left V 4 bases short and J 6 bases short, with 7 bases between. The length of the CDR3 is 12 residues. The CDR3 nucleotides read TGTGCCAGCAGCCCCGGTTCCGGGGAGCTGTTTTTT. Residues: CASSPGSGELFF.